This paragraph reports one T cell receptor (beta chain). Its antigen remains unknown. The data stem from a study of OX40 agonist ivuxolimab in advanced cancers. Study information: Patients were dosed intravenously with ivuxolimab at 0.01 to 10 mg/kg every 2 weeks.

Study outcomes and limitations: At doses 0.1 to 3.0 mg/kg, CD4+ and CD8+ clones expanded. Those patients achieving a partial response at 0.1-3.0 mg/kg showed among the lowest clonal expansion.

Sampling of blood occurred at baseline, cycle 4 day 1, and cycle 7 day 1. The protocol was immunoSEQ multiplex PCR, while the TCRdb copy is restricted to in-frame clones and leaves out a portion. This table holds over 75,000 clones, around 94% found once. The CDR3 runs 17 residues. In germline, CDR1 is SGHDT, CDR2 YYEEEE. V lost 4 bases and J lost 5; bases outside the gene matches: 11. V usage is TRBV5-6 and J usage is TRBJ2-7, with TRBD2 matching over 14 bases. This TCR was sampled from an adult with an advanced solid tumor such as melanoma, head and neck, liver or kidney cancer. Here the sequenced sample was CD4+ or CD8+ T cells sorted from blood, taken in a trial of the OX40 agonist ivuxolimab. DNA for the CDR3: TGTGCCAGCAGCCCACGGGGACTAGCGGGAGATTCGAACGAGCAGTACTTC. Translated, it gives CASSPRGLAGDSNEQYF.